This passage covers 7 T cell receptor beta chains from one sample sequenced in a study of control samples from healthy donors and cancer patients. Produced via immunoSEQ multiplex PCR; TCRdb's table is partial and in-frame only. The sample yields about 79,000 clones, roughly 93% seen once. Input material: PBMCs. The origin of the receptors is a woman in her thirties or forties with lung cancer.

This clone was counted once. The chain carries TRBV4-1 and TRBJ1-2; D gene uncertain. The V end lost 8 bases, the J end lost 7 bases, and 14 bases lay between the germline ends. The length of the CDR3 is 12 residues. The V gene's germline CDR1 is MGHRA and CDR2 YSYEKL. The CDR3 loop is CASSELASGYTF. CDR3 nucleotides: TGCGCCAGCTCCGAGCTCGCGTCTGGCTACACCTTC.

This chain uses TRBV5-4 with TRBJ1-5; possible D gene TRBD1, 5 bases. Germline lookup yields CDR1 SGHNT and CDR2 YYREEE (reference sequence). The CDR3 sequence is 14 residues long. V was clipped by 2 bases and J by 7 bases, with 13 bases between them. The CDR3 spells CASSFQGSRQPQHF. For the CDR3, the DNA is TGTGCCAGCAGCTTCCAGGGAAGTAGGCAGCCCCAGCATTTT.

This clone was detected once. V and J are TRBV9 and TRBJ2-1, with TRBD2 identical over 16 bases. The germline gives CDR1 SGDLS, CDR2 YYNGEE. This CDR3 has 18 residues. V shed 4 bases, J shed 7 bases, and the junction held 11 bases outside the gene matches. CDR3 nucleotide sequence: TGTGCCAGCAGCCCTCCGGGACTAGCGGGGGGGCCAAGAAATGAGCAGTTCTTC. Protein sequence: CASSPPGLAGGPRNEQFF.

This sequence joins TRBV4-1 and TRBJ2-3; perhaps TRBD2 as D (5 bases). The CDR3 sequence is 14 residues long. The germline V gene encodes CDR1 MGHRA and CDR2 YSYEKL. V was clipped by 2 bases and J by 4 bases, with 10 bases between them. The CDR3 nucleotides read TGCGCCAGCAGCCAAAGGGAGTTCGCAGATACGCAGTATTTT. Protein product: CASSQREFADTQYF.

The chain uses TRBV11-2 and TRBJ2-3, with D hard to call. CDR3 length equals 12 residues. V lost 5 bases, J lost 2 bases, and 5 bases lay in between. Germline CDR1 SGHAT, CDR2 FQNNGV. Here the CDR3 reads CASSPATDTQYF. CDR3 in DNA: TGTGCCAGCAGCCCCGCCACAGATACGCAGTATTTT.

The chain employs TRBV9 and TRBJ1-1; 8 nucleotides line up with TRBD1. V shed 4 bases, J shed 11 bases, and the junction held 10 bases outside the gene matches. The CDR3 covers 13 residues. CDR1 is SGDLS and CDR2 is YYNGEE in the germline V gene. The CDR3 sequence is CASSPRFGDRAFF. In DNA, the CDR3 is TGTGCCAGCAGCCCCCGCTTCGGGGACAGGGCTTTCTTT.

The chain combines TRBV5-5 with TRBJ2-5; D unresolved. V lost 7 bases and J lost 2, with 9 bases in between. Germline lookup yields CDR1 SGHKS and CDR2 YYEKEE (reference sequence). The length of the CDR3 is 12 residues. The CDR3 DNA sequence: TGTGCCAGCGCGCAAACTCAAGAGACCCAGTACTTC. Protein sequence: CASAQTQETQYF.